This T cell receptor (beta chain) was obtained from a study of PD-L1 blockade in urothelial cancer. Here immunoSEQ multiplex PCR was the method, and the copy in TCRdb shows in-frame clones only, minus some. The repertoire has about 120,000 clones, roughly 90% of them found once; the top ten carry under 2%. The CDR3 has 13 residues. Germline V lookup: CDR1 SGHVS, CDR2 FQNEAQ. Trimming pared 5 bases from V and 5 bases from J, leaving 9 bases between. Time point reported: peripheral blood 6 weeks after treatment start. Each patient's cancer was a locally advanced or metastatic urothelial carcinoma. This clonotype was sampled from a man aged 60-69 years with urothelial cancer. The sample here was PBMCs, taken around atezolizumab (anti-PD-L1) treatment. This sequence joins TRBV7-8 and TRBJ2-2, with unresolved D. The CDR3 protein is CASSPRETGELFF. For the CDR3, the DNA is TGTGCCAGCAGCCCTCGAGAAACCGGGGAGCTGTTTTTT.